These T cell receptor beta chains were read from a single sample in a study of cytomegalovirus exposure and HLA in healthy donors. TCRdb keeps only in-frame clones here, not all; method: immunoSEQ multiplex PCR. This table holds about 150,000 clones, about 64% found once. The specimen was PBMCs. Every receptor here comes from a woman in her twenties or thirties in good health and CMV-seropositive. Each CDR3 is given with its conserved first and last residue. The D gene is left open where the match is weak. A row's size may be missing; if present it is once, few, many or a size class.

>TRBD2|NA|TRBJ2-1|TRBV27
TGTGCCAGCAGGGACCTAGCGGGGATGGCCCAGTTCTTC
CASRDLAGMAQFF
>NA|once|TRBJ2-7|TRBV7-2
TGTGCCAGCAGCCCCAGACTCCCGACGGACTTGGCCTACGAGCAGTACTTC
CASSPRLPTDLAYEQYF
>NA|NA|TRBJ1-1|TRBV27
TGTGCCAGCAGCCTCGGACAAGCTGGGACTGAAGCTTTCTTT
CASSLGQAGTEAFF
>NA|few|TRBJ2-7|TRBV19
TGTGCCAGTAGTCTTAGTGTATTCAACGAGCAGTACTTC
CASSLSVFNEQYF
>NA|NA|TRBJ1-2|TRBV11-2
TGTGCCAGCAGCTTAGAAGGGGGCTATGGCTACACCTTC
CASSLEGGYGYTF
>TRBD1|NA|TRBJ1-2|TRBV28
TGTGCCAGCAGTTTCGTAGGACAGGGGGCGCGGGTCTATGGCTACACCTTC
CASSFVGQGARVYGYTF
>TRBD2|NA|TRBJ2-2|TRBV27
TGTGCCAGCAGTGTTGGGGGTAGACTAGCGGGAAACGTGAACACCGGGGAGCTGTTTTTT
CASSVGGRLAGNVNTGELFF
>NA|NA|TRBJ2-3|TRBV19
TGTGCCAGTAGTATAGGCCGGGGGACAGATACGCAGTATTTT
CASSIGRGTDTQYF
>NA|few|TRBJ1-1|TRBV7-9
TGTGCCAGCAGCTTAGAAGCCGACACTGAAGCTTTCTTT
CASSLEADTEAFF
>TRBD2|few|TRBJ2-7|TRBV4-1
TGCGCCAGCAGCCGAGGCGTAACTAGCGGGGACTACGAGCAGTACTTC
CASSRGVTSGDYEQYF
>NA|NA|TRBJ1-1|TRBV28
TGTGCCAGCAGAAGACAGCCCACTAACACTGAAGCTTTCTTT
CASRRQPTNTEAFF
>NA|NA|TRBJ2-2|TRBV10-3
TGTGCCATCAGCCTGAACAGGGACACCGGGGAGCTGTTTTTT
CAISLNRDTGELFF
>NA|NA|TRBJ1-5|TRBV10-1
TGCGCCAGCAGTGGCAGCGGGAATCAGCCCCAGCATTTT
CASSGSGNQPQHF
>NA|few|TRBJ1-3|TRBV6-5
TGTGCCAGCAGTACCTTAGCCGGAAACACCATATATTTT
CASSTLAGNTIYF
>NA|few|TRBJ1-1|TRBV6-6
TGTGCCAGCAGTTACCCAACAGGGACGAACACTGAAGCTTTCTTT
CASSYPTGTNTEAFF
>NA|NA|TRBJ1-1|TRBV10-3
TGTGCCATCAGTGAGCGGGGCACTGAAGCTTTCTTT
CAISERGTEAFF
>TRBD2|NA|TRBJ2-7|TRBV10-3
TGTGCCATTCGGACCTCAAGCGGGGACGAGCAGTACTTC
CAIRTSSGDEQYF
>NA|NA|TRBJ2-5|TRBV5-4
TGTGCCAGCAGTTCCCCAATTAGCGGTGAAGAGACCCAGTACTTC
CASSSPISGEETQYF
>TRBD1|NA|TRBJ2-1|TRBV2
TGTGCCAGCACAGCTACGGGACAGCTTAAACTCTTC
CASTATGQLKLF
>TRBD1|NA|TRBJ1-2|TRBV28
TGTGCCAGCACCTCCCCTGACAGGGACTATGGCTACACCTTC
CASTSPDRDYGYTF
>NA|few|TRBJ2-3|TRBV9
TGTGCCAGCAGCGTAGCCTCCGGGAGTGAAACAGATACGCAGTATTTT
CASSVASGSETDTQYF
>NA|NA|TRBJ1-5|TRBV28
TGTGCCAGCAGTTTAATGGCTTCGGGTCAGCCCCAGCATTTT
CASSLMASGQPQHF
>TRBD2|few|TRBJ2-3|TRBV7-2
TGTGCCAGCGGCGGGCTAGCGGGATGGGTAGCAACAGATACGCAGTATTTT
CASGGLAGWVATDTQYF